Following are 2 T cell receptor beta chains from one sample sequenced in a study of beta chain features in type 1 diabetes. Reverse transcription of all isolated RNA meant that expressed TCRB transcripts were sequenced. The method was immunoSEQ multiplex PCR; TCRdb's version includes in-frame clones alone and lacks a portion of them. In the table there are around 430,000 clones, approximately 30% of which are singletons. The source material was naive CD4+ T cells from blood. These receptors all come from a man aged 18 to 29 in good health.

This clone was counted a few times. This same CDR3 is encoded by further DNA sequences in the sample. V and J are TRBV30 and TRBJ1-1; D is perhaps TRBD1 (6 bases). The CDR3 contains 13 residues. Trimming took off 0 bases at V and 1 base at J, with 6 bases between the two ends. CDR1 is GTSNPN, CDR2 SVGIG, per germline (reference sequence). The CDR3 nucleotides are TGTGCCTGGAGTGTAGGGGGGAACACTGAAGCTTTCTTT. This encodes CAWSVGGNTEAFF.

The V and J genes are TRBV29-1 and TRBJ1-1, with D unresolved. V was pared by 6 bases and J by 0 bases, with 11 bases between. The CDR3 is 13 residues long. Germline assignment: CDR1 SQVTM and CDR2 ANQGSEA. The CDR3 region is CSVRISMNTEAFF. The DNA for the CDR3 is TGCAGCGTCAGAATATCCATGAACACTGAAGCTTTCTTT. Full variable domain (rest looked up from reference TRBV29-1 and TRBJ1-1): SAVISQKPSRDICQRGTSLTIQCQVDSQVTMMFWYRQQPGQSLTLIATANQGSEATYESGFVIDKFPISRPNLTFSTLTVSNMSPEDSSIYLCSVRISMNTEAFFGQGTRLTVV.